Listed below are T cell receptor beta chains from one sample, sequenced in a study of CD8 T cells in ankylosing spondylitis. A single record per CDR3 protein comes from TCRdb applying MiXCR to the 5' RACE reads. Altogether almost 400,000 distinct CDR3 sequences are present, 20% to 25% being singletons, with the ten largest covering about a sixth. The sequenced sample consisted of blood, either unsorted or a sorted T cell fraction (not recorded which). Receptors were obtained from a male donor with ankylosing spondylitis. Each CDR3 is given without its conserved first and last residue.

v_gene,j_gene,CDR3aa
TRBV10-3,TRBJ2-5,ATSGSGNQETQY
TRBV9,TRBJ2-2,ASSVLAGINTGELF
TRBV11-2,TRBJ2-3,ASSLEGFRPQY
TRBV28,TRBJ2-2,ASRLTGVATGELF
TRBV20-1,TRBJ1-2,SASIQANYGYT
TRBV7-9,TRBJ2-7,ASSLESSGIYEQY
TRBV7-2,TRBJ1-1,ASSALRGSTEAF
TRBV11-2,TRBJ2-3,ASSLDRLDTQY
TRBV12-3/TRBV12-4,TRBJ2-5,ASSTTGARETQY
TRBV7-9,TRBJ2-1,ASSQSRYNEQF
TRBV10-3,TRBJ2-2,AISEPPNTGELF
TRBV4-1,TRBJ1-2,ASSQEWAGAPYGYT
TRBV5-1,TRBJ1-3,ASSLAPVAKFISGNTIY
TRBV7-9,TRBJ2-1,ASSLVGTSIEQF